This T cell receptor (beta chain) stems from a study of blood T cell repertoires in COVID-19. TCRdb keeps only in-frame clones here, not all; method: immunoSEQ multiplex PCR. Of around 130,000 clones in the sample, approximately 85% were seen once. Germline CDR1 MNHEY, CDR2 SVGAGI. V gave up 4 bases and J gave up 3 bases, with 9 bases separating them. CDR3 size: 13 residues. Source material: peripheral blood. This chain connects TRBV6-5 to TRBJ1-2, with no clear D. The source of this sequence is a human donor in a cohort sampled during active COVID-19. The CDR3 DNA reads TGTGCCAGCAGTTGGCGGGGTGACTATGGCTACACCTTC. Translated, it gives CASSWRGDYGYTF.